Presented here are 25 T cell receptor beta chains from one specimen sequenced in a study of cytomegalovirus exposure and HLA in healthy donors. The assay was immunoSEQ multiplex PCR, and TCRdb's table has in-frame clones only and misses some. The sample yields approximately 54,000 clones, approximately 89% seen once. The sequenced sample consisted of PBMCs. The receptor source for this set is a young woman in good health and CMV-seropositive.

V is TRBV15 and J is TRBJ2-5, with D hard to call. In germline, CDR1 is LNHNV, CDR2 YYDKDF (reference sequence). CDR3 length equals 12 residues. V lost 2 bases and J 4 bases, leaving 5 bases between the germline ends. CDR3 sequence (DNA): TGTGCCACCAGCAGACCTCCAGAGACCCAGTACTTC. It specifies CATSRPPETQYF. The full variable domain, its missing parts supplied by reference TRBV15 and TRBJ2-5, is DAMVIQNPRYQVTQFGKPVTLSCSQTLNHNVMYWYQQKSSQAPKLLFHYYDKDFNNEADTPDNFQSRRPNTSFCFLDIRSPGLGDTAMYLCATSRPPETQYFGPGTRLLVL.

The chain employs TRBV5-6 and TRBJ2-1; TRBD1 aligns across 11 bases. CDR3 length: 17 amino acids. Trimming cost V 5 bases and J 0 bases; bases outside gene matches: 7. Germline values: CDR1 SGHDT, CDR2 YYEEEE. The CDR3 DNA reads TGTGCCAGCAGTGCTACCGGGACAGGGGGCTCCTACAATGAGCAGTTCTTC. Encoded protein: CASSATGTGGSYNEQFF. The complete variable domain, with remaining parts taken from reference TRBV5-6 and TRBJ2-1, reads DAGVTQSPTHLIKTRGQQVTLRCSPKSGHDTVSWYQQALGQGPQFIFQYYEEEERQRGNFPDRFSGHQFPNYSSELNVNALLLGDSALYLCASSATGTGGSYNEQFFGPGTRLTVL.

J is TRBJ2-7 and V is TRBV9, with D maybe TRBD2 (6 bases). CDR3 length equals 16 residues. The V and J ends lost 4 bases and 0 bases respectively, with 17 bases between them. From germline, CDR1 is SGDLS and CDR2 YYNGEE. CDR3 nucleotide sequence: TGTGCCAGCAGCCCGCCGGGACTTCAAGCCTCCTACGAGCAGTACTTC. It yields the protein CASSPPGLQASYEQYF.

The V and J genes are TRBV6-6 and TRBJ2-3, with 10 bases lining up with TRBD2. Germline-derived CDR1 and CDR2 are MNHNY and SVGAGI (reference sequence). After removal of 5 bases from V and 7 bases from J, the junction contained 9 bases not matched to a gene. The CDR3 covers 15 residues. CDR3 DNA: TGTGCCAGCAGTCGATTAGCGGGGGGAGACAATACGCAGTATTTT. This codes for CASSRLAGGDNTQYF.

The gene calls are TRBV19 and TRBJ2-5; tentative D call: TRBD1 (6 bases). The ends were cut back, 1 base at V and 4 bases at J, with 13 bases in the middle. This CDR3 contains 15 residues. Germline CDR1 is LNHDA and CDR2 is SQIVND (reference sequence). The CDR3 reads CASSIGAGGRETQYF. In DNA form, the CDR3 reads TGTGCCAGTAGTATAGGCGCTGGGGGCAGAGAGACCCAGTACTTC.

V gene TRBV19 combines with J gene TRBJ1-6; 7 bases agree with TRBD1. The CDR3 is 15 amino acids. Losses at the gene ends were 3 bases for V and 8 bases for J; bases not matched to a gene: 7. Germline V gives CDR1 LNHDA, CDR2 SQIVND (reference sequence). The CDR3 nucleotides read TGTGCCAGTAGTATCTACAGGGGTAGGGATTCACCCCTCCACTTT. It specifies CASSIYRGRDSPLHF.

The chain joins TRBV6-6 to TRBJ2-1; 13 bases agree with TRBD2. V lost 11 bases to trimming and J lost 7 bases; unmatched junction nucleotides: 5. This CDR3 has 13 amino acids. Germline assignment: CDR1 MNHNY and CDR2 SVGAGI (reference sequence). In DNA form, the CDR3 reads TGTGCCGGCCAACTAGCGGGGGGGAATGAGCAGTTCTTC. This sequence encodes CAGQLAGGNEQFF.

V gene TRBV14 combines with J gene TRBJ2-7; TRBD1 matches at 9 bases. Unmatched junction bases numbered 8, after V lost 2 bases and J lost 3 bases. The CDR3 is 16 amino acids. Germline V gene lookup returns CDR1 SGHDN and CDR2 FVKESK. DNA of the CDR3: TGTGCCAGCAGCCAATTAGTAGGGACAGGGTACTACGAGCAGTACTTC. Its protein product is CASSQLVGTGYYEQYF.

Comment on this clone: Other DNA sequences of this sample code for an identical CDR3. CDR3 DNA: TGTGCCAGCAGCGTAGGGGGGGGCGGGGGGCAAACCTACGAGCAGTACTTC. Translation: CASSVGGGGGQTYEQYF. The chain has TRBV9 and TRBJ2-7; TRBD2 matches 8 bases. The ends lost 0 bases at V and 2 bases at J; junction bases unmatched: 10. The V gene's germline CDR1 is SGDLS and CDR2 YYNGEE. This CDR3 contains 17 residues.

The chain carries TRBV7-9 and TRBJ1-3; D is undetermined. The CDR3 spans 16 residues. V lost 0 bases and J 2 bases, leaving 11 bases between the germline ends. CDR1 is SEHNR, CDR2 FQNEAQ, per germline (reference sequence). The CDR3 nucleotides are TGTGCCAGCAGCTTAGCCGAAACAGTCCCTGGAAACACCATATATTTT. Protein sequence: CASSLAETVPGNTIYF.

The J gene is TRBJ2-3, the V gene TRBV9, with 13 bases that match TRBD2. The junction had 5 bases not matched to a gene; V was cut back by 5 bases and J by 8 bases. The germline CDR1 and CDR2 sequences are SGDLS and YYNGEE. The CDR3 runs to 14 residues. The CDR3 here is CASSGLAGAGTQYF. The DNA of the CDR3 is TGTGCCAGCAGTGGACTAGCGGGGGCGGGTACGCAGTATTTT.

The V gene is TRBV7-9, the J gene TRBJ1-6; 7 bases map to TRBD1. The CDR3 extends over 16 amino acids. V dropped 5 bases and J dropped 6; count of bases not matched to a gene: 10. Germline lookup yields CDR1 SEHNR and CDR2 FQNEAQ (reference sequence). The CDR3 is CASSPSLRDSNSPLHF. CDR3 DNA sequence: TGTGCCAGCAGCCCCTCCCTCCGGGACAGTAATTCACCCCTCCACTTT.

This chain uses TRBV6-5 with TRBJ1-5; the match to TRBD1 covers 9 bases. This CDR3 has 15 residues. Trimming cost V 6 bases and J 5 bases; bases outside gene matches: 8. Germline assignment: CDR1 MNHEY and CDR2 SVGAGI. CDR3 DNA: TGTGCCAGCAGGAAGGGACAGGGAGTCTATCAGCCCCAGCATTTT. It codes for CASRKGQGVYQPQHF.

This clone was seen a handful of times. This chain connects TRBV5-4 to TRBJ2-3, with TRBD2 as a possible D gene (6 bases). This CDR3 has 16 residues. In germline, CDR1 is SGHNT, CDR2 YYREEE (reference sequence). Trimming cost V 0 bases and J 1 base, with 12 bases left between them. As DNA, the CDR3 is TGTGCCAGCAGCTTGGGGGGGGTCGGTGGCACAGATACGCAGTATTTT. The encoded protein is CASSLGGVGGTDTQYF. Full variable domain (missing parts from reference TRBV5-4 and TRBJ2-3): ETGVTQSPTHLIKTRGQQVTLRCSSQSGHNTVSWYQQALGQGPQFIFQYYREEENGRGNFPPRFSGLQFPNYSSELNVNALELDDSALYLCASSLGGVGGTDTQYFGPGTRLTVL.

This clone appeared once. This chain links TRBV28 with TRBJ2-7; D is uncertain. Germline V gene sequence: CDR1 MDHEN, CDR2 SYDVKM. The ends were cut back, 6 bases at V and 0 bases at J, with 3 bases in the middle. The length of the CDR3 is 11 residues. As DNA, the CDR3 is TGTGCCAGCAGCTTCTCCTACGAGCAGTACTTC. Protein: CASSFSYEQYF.

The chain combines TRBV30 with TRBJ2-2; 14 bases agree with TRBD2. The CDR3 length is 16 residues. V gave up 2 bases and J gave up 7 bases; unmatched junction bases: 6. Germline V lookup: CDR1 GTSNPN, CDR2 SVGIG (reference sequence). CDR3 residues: CAWSRGLAGVVGELFF. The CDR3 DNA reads TGTGCCTGGAGTAGGGGACTAGCGGGGGTAGTCGGGGAGCTGTTTTTT.

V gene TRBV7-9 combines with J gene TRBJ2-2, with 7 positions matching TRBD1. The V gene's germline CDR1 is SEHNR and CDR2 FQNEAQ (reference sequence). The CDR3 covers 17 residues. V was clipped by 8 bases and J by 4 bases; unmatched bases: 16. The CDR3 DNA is TGTGCCAGCGGGCATAGTCGACAGGGTCGGAGCACCGGGGAGCTGTTTTTT. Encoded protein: CASGHSRQGRSTGELFF. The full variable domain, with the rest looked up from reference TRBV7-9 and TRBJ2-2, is DTGVSQNPRHKITKRGQNVTFRCDPISEHNRLYWYRQTLGQGPEFLTYFQNEAQLEKSRLLSDRFSAERPKGSFSTLEIQRTEQGDSAMYLCASGHSRQGRSTGELFFGEGSRLTVL.

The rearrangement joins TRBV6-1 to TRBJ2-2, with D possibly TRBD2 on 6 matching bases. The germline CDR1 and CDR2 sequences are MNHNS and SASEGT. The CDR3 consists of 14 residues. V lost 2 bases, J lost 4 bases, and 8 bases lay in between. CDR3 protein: CASSELGGTGELFF. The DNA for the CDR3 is TGTGCCAGCAGTGAATTGGGGGGCACCGGGGAGCTGTTTTTT.

The CDR3 coding sequence is TGTGCCAGCAGCTTACCCAAGGTAGCGGTTAACACCGGGGAGCTGTTTTTT. Amino acid sequence: CASSLPKVAVNTGELFF. The chain uses TRBV7-6 and TRBJ2-2; D perhaps matches TRBD2 (6 bases). The germline V and J ends were trimmed by 2 bases and 2 bases, with 15 bases remaining between them. Germline V gene lookup returns CDR1 SGHVS and CDR2 FNYEAQ. The CDR3 extends over 17 amino acids.

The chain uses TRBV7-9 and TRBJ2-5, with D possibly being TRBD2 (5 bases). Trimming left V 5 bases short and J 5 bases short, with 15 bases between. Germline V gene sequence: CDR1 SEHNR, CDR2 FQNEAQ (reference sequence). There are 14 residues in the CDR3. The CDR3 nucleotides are TGTGCCAGCAGCCTAATTGAGGGTGGGGAGACCCAGTACTTC. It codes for CASSLIEGGETQYF.

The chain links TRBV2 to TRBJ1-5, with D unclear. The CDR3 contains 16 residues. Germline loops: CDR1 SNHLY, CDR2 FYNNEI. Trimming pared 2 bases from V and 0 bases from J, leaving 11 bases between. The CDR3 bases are TGTGCCAGCAGTGAAATCGGGGTCTATAGCAATCAGCCCCAGCATTTT. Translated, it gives CASSEIGVYSNQPQHF. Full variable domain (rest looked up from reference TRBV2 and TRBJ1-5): EPEVTQTPSHQVTQMGQEVILRCVPISNHLYFYWYRQILGQKVEFLVSFYNNEISEKSEIFDDQFSVERPDGSNFTLKIRSTKLEDSAMYFCASSEIGVYSNQPQHFGDGTRLSIL.

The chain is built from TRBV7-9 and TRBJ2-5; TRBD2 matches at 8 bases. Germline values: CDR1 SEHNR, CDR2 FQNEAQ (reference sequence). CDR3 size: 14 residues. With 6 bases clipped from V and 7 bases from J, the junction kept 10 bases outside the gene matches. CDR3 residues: CASSPPGGAGTQYF. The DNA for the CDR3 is TGTGCCAGCAGTCCCCCGGGGGGGGCCGGGACCCAGTACTTC.

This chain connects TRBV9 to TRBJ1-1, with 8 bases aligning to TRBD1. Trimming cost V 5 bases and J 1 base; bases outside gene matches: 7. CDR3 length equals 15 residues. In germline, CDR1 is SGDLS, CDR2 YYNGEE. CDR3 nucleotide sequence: TGTGCCAGCAGTGAACGCGGACAGGGGAACACTGAAGCTTTCTTT. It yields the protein CASSERGQGNTEAFF.

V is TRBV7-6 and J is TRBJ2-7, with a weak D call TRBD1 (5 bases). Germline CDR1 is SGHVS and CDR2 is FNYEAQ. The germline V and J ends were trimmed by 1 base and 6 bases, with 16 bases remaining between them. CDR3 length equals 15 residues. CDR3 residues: CASSLGGAHLREQYF. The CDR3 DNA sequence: TGTGCCAGCAGCTTAGGGGGCGCCCACCTACGCGAGCAGTACTTC.

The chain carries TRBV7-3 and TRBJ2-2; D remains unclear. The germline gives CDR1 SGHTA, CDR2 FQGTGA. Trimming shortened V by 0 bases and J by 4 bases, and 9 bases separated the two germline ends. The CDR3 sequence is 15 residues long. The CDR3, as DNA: TGTGCCAGCAGCTTAACTGGGCAGTCCACCGGGGAGCTGTTTTTT. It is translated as CASSLTGQSTGELFF.